These T cell receptor beta chains were read from a single sample in a study of T cells in Graves' hyperthyroidism and ophthalmopathy. TCRdb recomputed calls from the multiplex PCR reads with MiXCR, one row per CDR3 protein. The table has 500,000 to 750,000 distinct CDR3 sequences, 15% to 18% seen once. The sequenced sample was blood. All receptors come from a woman younger than 45 with Graves' hyperthyroidism. Each CDR3 is given with its conserved first and last residue. The D gene is left open where the match is weak. Not all rows give a size; the values are once, few, many and, for expanded clones, a class.

many	NA	TRBV7-2	TRBJ2-7	TGTGCCAGCAGCTTAACGGTACAGTCCTACGAGCAGTACTTC	CASSLTVQSYEQYF
few	TRBD2	TRBV29-1	TRBJ2-3	TGCAGCGTTGAAGATCAGAGCGGGAGGGCCAAGTTTACAGATACGCAGTATTTT	CSVEDQSGRAKFTDTQYF
many	NA	TRBV6-2/TRBV6-3	TRBJ2-2	TGTGCCAGCAGTCAGCGGGACACAATCCCTCTTGCGAACACCGGGGAGCTGTTTTTT	CASSQRDTIPLANTGELFF
few	TRBD2	TRBV3-1	TRBJ2-1	TGTGCCAGCAGCCGAGATGGGGAGAGCGGGACGGAGCAGTTCTTC	CASSRDGESGTEQFF
few	NA	TRBV30	TRBJ2-1	TGTGCCTGGAGTGTACTAGAAGGGGGTGAGCAGTTCTTC	CAWSVLEGGEQFF
many	TRBD1	TRBV30	TRBJ2-7	TGTGCCTGGACACCGGGACAGGGACACTACGAGCAGTACTTC	CAWTPGQGHYEQYF
NA	NA	TRBV27	TRBJ2-7	TGTGCCAGCACCGACGGACCGGGCGAGCAGTACTTC	CASTDGPGEQYF
many	NA	TRBV30	TRBJ1-5	TGTGCCTGGAGTGGGCAGAGCAATCAGCCCCAGCATTTT	CAWSGQSNQPQHF
many	NA	TRBV2	TRBJ1-1	TGTGCCAGAAGGAGGCAGCACACTGAAGCTTTCTTT	CARRRQHTEAFF
NA	NA	TRBV7-9	TRBJ2-1	TGTGCCAGCAGCTCACTACCAAGGAGCTCCTACAATGAGCAGTTCTTC	CASSSLPRSSYNEQFF
few	NA	TRBV28	TRBJ1-5	TGTGCCAGCAGCACAGTGCTAGGGCCCCAGCATTTT	CASSTVLGPQHF
few	NA	TRBV6-6	TRBJ2-7	TGTGCCAGCAGTTACCTAGGGTACGACTCCTACGAGCAGTACTTC	CASSYLGYDSYEQYF
NA	NA	TRBV27	TRBJ1-5	TGTGCCAGCAGTACGCAGAGCAATCAGCCCCAGCATTTT	CASSTQSNQPQHF
many	NA	TRBV7-2	TRBJ2-3	TGTGCCAGCAGCTTAGTCACGGAGCACACAGATACGCAGTATTTT	CASSLVTEHTDTQYF
many	NA	TRBV7-9	TRBJ2-1	TGTGCCAGCAGCCCTCGACTTAGCTCGTACAATGAGCAGTTCTTC	CASSPRLSSYNEQFF
many	TRBD2	TRBV6-2/TRBV6-3	TRBJ2-7	TGTGCCAGCACCAACGCACGGACTAGCGGGATAAGCGAGCAGTACTTC	CASTNARTSGISEQYF
few	TRBD1	TRBV4-1	TRBJ1-1	TGCGCCAGCAGCCAAGGCAGGCTCCGGGACAGGGAAGGGAACACTGAAGCTTTCTTT	CASSQGRLRDREGNTEAFF
many	TRBD2	TRBV11-2	TRBJ2-3	TGTGCCAGCAGCTTAAGACTAGCGGGGGGAAGGACAGATACGCAGTATTTT	CASSLRLAGGRTDTQYF
medium-sized	NA	TRBV11-2	TRBJ2-2	TGTGCCAGCAGCTTAGATCCGGAGCCCCACTTTGGGGAGCTGTTTTTT	CASSLDPEPHFGELFF
many	TRBD1	TRBV20-1	TRBJ2-2	TGCAGTGCTAGAGACCGTCGCAGAGGGGGCTCGGACACCGGGGAGCTGTTTTTT	CSARDRRRGGSDTGELFF
many	NA	TRBV12-3/TRBV12-4	TRBJ2-7	TGTGCCAGCAGCTACGGACTCGTTTCCTACGAGCAGTACTTC	CASSYGLVSYEQYF
NA	NA	TRBV30	TRBJ2-3	TGTGCCTGGAGTGTTTCTATCACAGATACGCAGTATTTT	CAWSVSITDTQYF
many	TRBD2	TRBV27	TRBJ2-2	TGTGCCAGCAGCAGTGGGAGGGTAGCGGTGAACACCGGGGAGCTGTTTTTT	CASSSGRVAVNTGELFF
many	NA	TRBV12-3/TRBV12-4	TRBJ1-5	TGTGCCAGCAGTTTCGTAAGGGGACATGGTCAGCCCCAGCATTTT	CASSFVRGHGQPQHF
many	NA	TRBV7-3	TRBJ2-5	TGTGCCAGCAAGGCAGACCTAAGCCAGGGGCCCCAGTACTTC	CASKADLSQGPQYF
NA	NA	TRBV18	TRBJ2-7	TGTGCCAGCTCAGCACCGCGGACTTCTTCCGAGCAGTACTTC	CASSAPRTSSEQYF
few	NA	TRBV30	TRBJ2-4	TGTGCCTGGAGTCCCCGGGGAGGGGGCAAAAACATTCAGTACTTC	CAWSPRGGGKNIQYF
NA	TRBD2	TRBV24-1	TRBJ2-3	TGTGCCACCAGTGATTTTTCGGGAGGGCCGACAGATACGCAGTATTTT	CATSDFSGGPTDTQYF
NA	TRBD2	TRBV2	TRBJ2-7	TGTGCCAGCAGTGATGAGCGGGAGGCCTACGAGCAGTACTTC	CASSDEREAYEQYF
many	NA	TRBV18	TRBJ2-7	TGTGCCAGCTCACCATTACGACAGGCCGAGCAGTACTTC	CASSPLRQAEQYF
NA	TRBD1	TRBV4-1	TRBJ1-2	TGCGCCAGCAGCTACGGACAGGGGAGCCACTATGGCTACACCTTC	CASSYGQGSHYGYTF
few	TRBD1	TRBV12-3/TRBV12-4	TRBJ1-2	TGTGCCAGCAGTCCGGGGGACAGCACTAACTATGGCTACACCTTC	CASSPGDSTNYGYTF
NA	TRBD1	TRBV5-8	TRBJ2-7	TGTGCCAGCAGCTCCTCCGGGACAGGGAAGTACGAGCAGTACTTC	CASSSSGTGKYEQYF
many	TRBD1	TRBV27	TRBJ2-7	TGTGCCAGCAGCCCCCAACAGGGGGTATACGAGCAGTACTTC	CASSPQQGVYEQYF
few	TRBD1	TRBV20-1	TRBJ2-1	TGCAGTGCTAGGGACGGGACAGGGTACAATGAGCAGTTCTTC	CSARDGTGYNEQFF
NA	TRBD1	TRBV27	TRBJ2-7	TGTGCCAGCAGTTTATCGACAGGGGTGGGCGAGCAGTACTTC	CASSLSTGVGEQYF
many	NA	TRBV5-4	TRBJ2-3	TGTGCCAGCAGCTTGGGGGTTACTAGCACAGATACGCAGTATTTT	CASSLGVTSTDTQYF
NA	TRBD2	TRBV28	TRBJ2-5	TGTGCCAGCAGTGTCCTAGCGGGACCCCAAGAGACCCAGTACTTC	CASSVLAGPQETQYF
NA	NA	TRBV25-1	TRBJ2-7	TGTGCCAGCAGTGATAATGTGGGGTGGCAGTACTTC	CASSDNVGWQYF
NA	NA	TRBV18	TRBJ2-6	TGTGCCAGCTCACCAGGTGGTCCTGGGGCCAACGTCCTGACTTTC	CASSPGGPGANVLTF
few	TRBD2	TRBV24-1	TRBJ2-2	TGTGCCACGGGCCGGTTGTCGCGGGAGAGAAAGTACACCGGGGAGCTGTTTTTT	CATGRLSRERKYTGELFF
many	NA	TRBV5-1	TRBJ2-1	TGCGCCAGCAGCGCCTCCGGGACTCTATACAATGAGCAGTTCTTC	CASSASGTLYNEQFF
NA	NA	TRBV5-1	TRBJ2-1	TGCGCCAGCAGCCCCGACGGGTATTACAATGAGCAGTTCTTC	CASSPDGYYNEQFF
few	TRBD1	TRBV6-5	TRBJ1-1	TGTGCCAGCAGTTACGACAGGGAGGTGGTTGAAGCTTTCTTT	CASSYDREVVEAFF
few	NA	TRBV6-6	TRBJ1-2	TGTGCCAGCAGTTACGAGGGACGGGGGGCGACTTTCGACGGCTACACCTTC	CASSYEGRGATFDGYTF
many	NA	TRBV30	TRBJ2-7	TGTGCCTCACGCGGGGCGGCTCTCTACGAGCAGTACTTC	CASRGAALYEQYF
few	NA	TRBV25-1	TRBJ2-1	TGTGCCAGCAGTGATTTTGAGAGCTCCTACAATGAGCAGTTCTTC	CASSDFESSYNEQFF
NA	NA	TRBV6-6	TRBJ1-2	TGTGCCAGCAGTTACGAACAGGAGGATGGCTACACCTTC	CASSYEQEDGYTF
few	NA	TRBV3-1	TRBJ2-2	TGTGCCAGCAGCCGGTGGCAGGGTTCGAACACCGGGGAGCTGTTTTTT	CASSRWQGSNTGELFF
many	TRBD1	TRBV29-1	TRBJ1-2	TGCAGCGCCCCAGGACAGGGGGAATTTGGCTACACCTTC	CSAPGQGEFGYTF
many	TRBD1	TRBV29-1	TRBJ1-2	TGCAGCGCTAAGACAGGGGACTATGGCTACACCTTC	CSAKTGDYGYTF
many	TRBD2	TRBV7-2	TRBJ2-1	TGTGCCAGCAGCAAGGGACTAGCGGGAGGCCGCAGCTCCTACAATGAGCAGTTCTTC	CASSKGLAGGRSSYNEQFF
many	NA	TRBV2	TRBJ2-3	TGTGCCAGCACGCTGACTACAGATACGCAGTATTTT	CASTLTTDTQYF